This entry describes one TCR beta chain. The CDR3 spans 17 residues. These data originate in a study of blood T cell repertoires in COVID-19. Across the whole study: PBMCs, B-cell-depleted T cells, or T cells were the source of the cDNA or gDNA that made up the material.

Repertoires were generated with immunoSEQ multiplex PCR, while TCRdb's copy carries only in-frame clones and drops some. The sample carries about 140,000 clones, around 88% recorded once. The TCR sequence derives from a woman in her sixties or seventies with acute or convalescent COVID-19. The chain uses TRBV21-1 and TRBJ2-1; the table's TRBD2 call for D was not verified on the DNA. TRBV21-1 is a documented pseudogene. The sequenced sample was peripheral blood. CDR3 DNA sequence: TGTGCCAGCATGGGACTAGCGGGGGGGCCGGGTTACAATGAGCAGTTCTTC. Translated: CASMGLAGGPGYNEQFF.